Following are 28 T cell receptor beta chains from one sample sequenced in a study of T cells in Graves' hyperthyroidism and ophthalmopathy. There were TCR beta CDR3 regions amplified from RNA transcripts. HTBI primers were the set used in a first-round RT-PCR of the TCR CDR3. TCRdb reanalysed the multiplex PCR reads using MiXCR and keeps one entry per CDR3 protein. The sample consists of about 480,000 distinct CDR3 sequences, around an eighth of them appearing once. The sample consisted of blood. All receptors come from a woman between 18 and 29 years old with Graves' hyperthyroidism.

The chain links TRBV20-1 to TRBJ1-2, with D tentatively TRBD1 (6 bases). The CDR3 loop spans 12 amino acids. CDR1 DFQATT and CDR2 SNEGSKA come from the germline V gene (reference sequence). Trimming pared 5 bases from V and 7 bases from J, leaving 14 bases between. The CDR3 DNA reads TGCAGTGCTTTCTCCGGGACACCTGGCTACACCTTC. It codes for CSAFSGTPGYTF.

This clonotype has a count of ten or more. The gene calls are TRBV9 and TRBJ2-7, with D possibly TRBD2 on 6 matching bases. V lost 3 bases and J lost 3, with 19 bases in between. This CDR3 is built from 16 residues. Germline CDR1 and CDR2: SGDLS and YYNGEE. The CDR3 bases are TGTGCCAGCAGCGCGTCCGTGGGCGGGACCCACTACGAGCAGTACTTC. Protein sequence: CASSASVGGTHYEQYF.

In this sample, this clonotype turned up many times. The chain is built from TRBV7-6 and TRBJ2-2, with 8 positions matching TRBD1. The CDR3 runs 17 residues. Trimming removed 1 base from V and 2 bases from J; junction bases left unmatched: 6. The germline gives CDR1 SGHVS, CDR2 FNYEAQ. CDR3: CASSLESGGFNTGELFF. The CDR3 DNA follows: TGTGCCAGCAGCTTAGAGTCAGGGGGCTTCAACACCGGGGAGCTGTTTTTT.

This clonotype has a count of ten or more. V is TRBV7-3 and J is TRBJ2-3, with TRBD1 as a possible D gene (5 bases). CDR1 SGHTA and CDR2 FQGTGA come from the germline V gene. The CDR3 runs 13 residues. The V gene lost 6 bases and the J gene lost 2 bases, with 9 bases spanning the gap. The CDR3 DNA reads TGTGCCAGCAGTCCGGACAACACAGATACGCAGTATTTT. Protein sequence: CASSPDNTDTQYF.

Worth noting for this clonotype: A much bigger clone sits one base away, suggesting this may be a read error. The chain joins TRBV27 to TRBJ1-2, with TRBD1 as a possible D gene (5 bases). Germline V CDR1 and CDR2: MNHEY, SMNVEV (reference sequence). The CDR3 totals 18 residues. V lost 0 bases, J lost 4 bases, and 21 bases lay in between. The CDR3 spells CASSLSVMQGLPLYGYTF. The CDR3, as DNA: TGTGCCAGCAGTTTATCGGTTATGCAGGGCCTTCCCCTCTATGGCTACACCTTC.

On this clonotype: Being one base from a much bigger clone, this may be a read error. The chain recombines TRBV20-1 with TRBJ2-3; 7 bases are shared with TRBD2. Looked up from germline, CDR1 is DFQATT and CDR2 is SNEGSKA (reference sequence). V lost 6 bases, J lost 2 bases, and 11 bases stayed unmatched. The CDR3 is 15 amino acids. For the CDR3, the DNA is TGCAGTGCAGCGCGAACTAGCGTACTCACAGATACGCAGTATTTT. Translating gives CSAARTSVLTDTQYF.

The chain carries TRBV2 and TRBJ2-7; no firm D call. Germline-derived CDR1 and CDR2 are SNHLY and FYNNEI. V shed 5 bases and J shed 7 bases, with 9 bases lying between them. This CDR3 is built from 11 residues. Here the CDR3 DNA reads TGTGCCAGCAGTAAGGTAGAGGAGCAGTACTTC. As protein: CASSKVEEQYF.

The sample holds many counts of this clonotype. The chain joins TRBV27 to TRBJ2-1, with D perhaps matching TRBD2 (6 bases). Germline CDR1 MNHEY, CDR2 SMNVEV (reference sequence). V was shortened by 5 bases and J by 0 bases, with 20 bases between the two germline ends. The CDR3 sequence is 18 residues long. The CDR3 DNA reads as TGTGCCAGCAGTCCCTTTAACCCGCTAGCGAGCTCCTACAATGAGCAGTTCTTC. It codes for CASSPFNPLASSYNEQFF.

This clonotype was observed many times. The chain links TRBV30 to TRBJ1-3; D unclear. The CDR3 is 13 amino acids. Germline V gene sequence: CDR1 GTSNPN, CDR2 SVGIG (reference sequence). V was pared by 0 bases and J by 5 bases, with 8 bases between. CDR3 region: CAWSVHQRNTIYF. For the CDR3, the DNA is TGTGCCTGGAGTGTACATCAGAGAAACACCATATATTTT. The entire variable domain, with the rest obtained from reference TRBV30 and TRBJ1-3, is as follows: SQTIHQWPATLVQPVGSPLSLECTVEGTSNPNLYWYRQAAGRGLQLLFYSVGIGQISSEVPQNLSASRPQDRQFILSSKKLLLSDSGFYLCAWSVHQRNTIYFGEGSWLTVV.

This clonotype occurred a few times. The V and J genes are TRBV19 and TRBJ2-2; TRBD1 is a possible D gene (5 bases). V lost 7 bases and J lost 7, with 25 bases in between. CDR1 and CDR2 (germline): LNHDA, SQIVND (reference sequence). This CDR3 has 17 residues. CDR3 residues: CASIEGQGAWRHGELFF. In DNA, the CDR3 is TGTGCCAGTATCGAAGGGCAAGGGGCGTGGCGTCACGGGGAGCTGTTTTTT.

This clonotype was observed many times. The rearrangement uses TRBV19 and TRBJ1-1; possibly TRBD1 for D (5 bases). CDR3 length equals 14 residues. Trimming left V 1 base short and J 3 bases short, with 9 bases between. The germline gives CDR1 LNHDA, CDR2 SQIVND (reference sequence). CDR3: CASSIVSRDTEAFF. The CDR3 nucleotides read TGTGCCAGTAGTATAGTATCCAGGGACACTGAAGCTTTCTTT. The entire variable domain, with the rest obtained from reference TRBV19 and TRBJ1-1, is as follows: DGGITQSPKYLFRKEGQNVTLSCEQNLNHDAMYWYRQDPGQGLRLIYYSQIVNDFQKGDIAEGYSVSREKKESFPLTVTSAQKNPTAFYLCASSIVSRDTEAFFGQGTRLTVV.

This clonotype was seen ten or more times. This sequence joins TRBV20-1 and TRBJ2-5; 8 nucleotides line up with TRBD1. Unmatched junction bases numbered 9, after V lost 8 bases and J lost 4 bases. This CDR3 has 13 amino acids. The V gene's germline CDR1 is DFQATT and CDR2 SNEGSKA (reference sequence). The CDR3 nucleotides are TGCAGTCCCAGGGGGCGAGGATCAGAGACCCAGTACTTC. Translated: CSPRGRGSETQYF.

This clonotype appeared many times. The V call is TRBV11-3, the J call TRBJ1-1; D ambiguous. V was trimmed by 8 bases and J by 5 bases, leaving 21 bases between them. Germline V gene lookup returns CDR1 SGHNT and CDR2 YENEEA. This CDR3 contains 15 residues. The CDR3 nucleotides read TGTGCCAGCGCTGCTGACGCTATGGGGTTGACTGAAGCTTTCTTT. Its protein product is CASAADAMGLTEAFF.

This clonotype was counted a few times. The rearrangement joins TRBV27 to TRBJ1-1; the D gene is possibly TRBD1 (5 bases). The germline gives CDR1 MNHEY, CDR2 SMNVEV (reference sequence). The CDR3 contains 13 residues. Trimming removed 6 bases from V and 3 bases from J, with 11 bases in between. The CDR3, as DNA: TGTGCCAGCAGGCGACGGGACTACACTGAAGCTTTCTTT. This codes for CASRRRDYTEAFF.

There are many counts of this clonotype. The rearrangement links TRBV6-2 or TRBV6-3 to TRBJ2-1, with TRBD2 identical over 9 bases. J lost 6 bases, V lost 8 bases, and 11 bases had no gene match. This CDR3 has 15 amino acids. CDR1 and CDR2 from the germline V gene are MNHEY and SVGEGT. CDR3 sequence (DNA): TGTGCCAGCTACGGGAGGCGGGAGGGCCCCAATGAGCAGTTCTTC. This encodes CASYGRREGPNEQFF.

The chain carries TRBV20-1 and TRBJ1-2, with a tentative D call TRBD1 (6 bases). The V gene's germline CDR1 is DFQATT and CDR2 SNEGSKA (reference sequence). V lost 0 bases, J lost 1 base, and 18 bases lay in between. CDR3 length equals 17 residues. The CDR3 nucleotides read TGCAGTGCTAGAGATTCGGGGTGGACAGAGAATAACTATGGCTACACCTTC. Encoded protein: CSARDSGWTENNYGYTF.

This clonotype was counted at least ten times. The chain links TRBV27 to TRBJ1-4, with unresolved D. CDR1 and CDR2 from the germline V gene are MNHEY and SMNVEV (reference sequence). CDR3 length: 16 amino acids. The V and J ends lost 0 bases and 4 bases respectively, with 12 bases between them. CDR3: CASSLSRRAHNEKLFF. The CDR3 nucleotides are TGTGCCAGCAGTTTATCTCGCCGGGCACATAATGAAAAACTGTTTTTT.

The chain recombines TRBV15 with TRBJ2-6; TRBD1 agrees at 7 bases. The CDR3 spans 17 residues. Germline CDR1 and CDR2: LNHNV and YYDKDF (reference sequence). The J segment lost 0 bases and the V segment lost 9 bases, leaving 11 bases of the junction unmatched. The CDR3 loop is CATNRQGIFSGANVLTF. The CDR3 bases are TGTGCCACAAACCGACAGGGAATATTCTCTGGGGCCAACGTCCTGACTTTC.

Ten or more counts support this clonotype. This chain links TRBV30 with TRBJ2-5; D gene unclear. Trimming stripped 3 bases from V and 1 base from J, with 3 bases between. The CDR3 is 11 amino acids. CDR1 and CDR2 from the germline V gene are GTSNPN and SVGIG (reference sequence). CDR3 in DNA: TGTGCCTGGAGGTTCCAAGAGACCCAGTACTTC. Residues: CAWRFQETQYF.

This clonotype was counted ten times or more. This chain connects TRBV5-1 to TRBJ1-5, with 8 bases matching TRBD1. V lost 5 bases to trimming and J lost 3 bases; unmatched junction nucleotides: 4. Germline CDR1 and CDR2: SGHRS and YFSETQ. The CDR3 totals 14 residues. The CDR3 coding sequence is TGCGCCAGCAGTTTACAGGGGGACAATCAGCCCCAGCATTTT. Protein product: CASSLQGDNQPQHF.

This clonotype was observed a few times. One end of the junction does not line up with germline, which may come from a read error. The chain is built from TRBV5-1 and TRBJ2-4, with 7 bases matching TRBD1. The length of the CDR3 is 14 residues. CDR1 SGHRS and CDR2 YFSETQ come from the germline V gene. CDR3 bases: TGCGCCAGCAGCCGATACAGGGGCCCCAACATTCGGTACTTC. Protein sequence: CASSRYRGPNIRYF. The entire variable domain, with the rest obtained from reference TRBV5-1 and TRBJ2-4, is as follows: KAGVTQTPRYLIKTRGQQVTLSCSPISGHRSVSWYQQTPGQGLQFLFEYFSETQRNKGNFPGRFSGRQFSNSRSEMNVSTLELGDSALYLCASSRYRGPNIRYFGAGTRLSVL.

This clonotype came up many times. The chain couples TRBV24-1 to TRBJ2-3; possibly TRBD2 for D (5 bases). Germline V gives CDR1 KGHDR, CDR2 SFDVKD. The CDR3 runs to 15 residues. Deletions cut 4 bases from V and 0 bases from J, with 10 bases between. The CDR3 protein is CATSDAGRSTDTQYF. In DNA form, the CDR3 reads TGTGCCACCAGTGACGCGGGCAGGAGCACAGATACGCAGTATTTT.

This clonotype has at least ten counts. The chain carries TRBV30 and TRBJ1-1; TRBD1 is a possible D gene (6 bases). V lost 1 base, J lost 2 bases, and 14 bases lay in between. Germline CDR1 GTSNPN, CDR2 SVGIG (reference sequence). The CDR3 is made up of 15 amino acids. The DNA of the CDR3 is TGTGCCTGGAGTGCCCCAGGGGCGGCTAACACTGAAGCTTTCTTT. Protein: CAWSAPGAANTEAFF.

This clonotype was detected once. Given a much more abundant clone one base away, this may be a read error. The CDR3 region is CASSMGLAGAPYNEQFF. CDR3 bases: TGTGCCAGTAGTATGGGGCTAGCGGGAGCCCCCTACAATGAGCAGTTCTTC. The chain recombines TRBV19 with TRBJ2-1; 10 bases match TRBD2. Trimming removed 3 bases from V and 2 bases from J; junction bases left unmatched: 7. The CDR3 consists of 17 residues. CDR1 and CDR2 from the germline V gene are LNHDA and SQIVND (reference sequence).

In its sample, this clonotype was seen many times. CDR3 coding DNA: TGTGCCAGCAGAGGGACCGTTCCCTACAATGAGCAGTTCTTC. It is translated as CASRGTVPYNEQFF. V gene TRBV2 combines with J gene TRBJ2-1; TRBD1 or TRBD2 may be the D gene (5 bases each). Germline values: CDR1 SNHLY, CDR2 FYNNEI. The CDR3 runs to 14 residues. The V and J ends lost 6 bases and 2 bases respectively, with 11 bases between them. The variable domain in full, with the rest retrieved from reference TRBV2 and TRBJ2-1, is EPEVTQTPSHQVTQMGQEVILRCVPISNHLYFYWYRQILGQKVEFLVSFYNNEISEKSEIFDDQFSVERPDGSNFTLKIRSTKLEDSAMYFCASRGTVPYNEQFFGPGTRLTVL.

This clonotype was recorded at least ten times. The chain joins TRBV11-2 to TRBJ1-2; 7 nucleotides align to TRBD1. V lost 4 bases, J lost 7 bases, and 21 bases stayed unmatched. The CDR3 runs to 18 residues. Per the germline V gene, CDR1 is SGHAT and CDR2 is FQNNGV. Here the CDR3 reads CASSSYRRKPGGMVGYTF. In DNA, the CDR3 is TGTGCCAGCAGCTCATACCGCAGGAAACCAGGGGGGATGGTTGGCTACACCTTC.

This clonotype was found many times. V gene TRBV14 combines with J gene TRBJ2-5; 13 nucleotides match TRBD2. This CDR3 is 17 amino acids long. Germline V gene data show CDR1 as SGHDN and CDR2 as FVKESK. The J segment lost 3 bases and the V segment lost 3 bases, leaving 7 bases of the junction unmatched. Here the CDR3 DNA reads TGTGCCAGCAGCCATTGGGGACTAGCGGGACTCGAAGAGACCCAGTACTTC. Protein sequence: CASSHWGLAGLEETQYF.

Ten or more counts support this clonotype. The chain has TRBV10-3 and TRBJ2-1, with 7 bases lining up with TRBD2. Per germline, CDR1 ENHRY and CDR2 SYGVKD. V lost 8 bases, J lost 10 bases, and 17 bases stayed unmatched. The CDR3 consists of 15 residues. Here the CDR3 reads CAISPGTTMNLEQFF. The CDR3 DNA follows: TGTGCCATCTCCCCCGGGACTACAATGAACTTAGAGCAGTTCTTC.